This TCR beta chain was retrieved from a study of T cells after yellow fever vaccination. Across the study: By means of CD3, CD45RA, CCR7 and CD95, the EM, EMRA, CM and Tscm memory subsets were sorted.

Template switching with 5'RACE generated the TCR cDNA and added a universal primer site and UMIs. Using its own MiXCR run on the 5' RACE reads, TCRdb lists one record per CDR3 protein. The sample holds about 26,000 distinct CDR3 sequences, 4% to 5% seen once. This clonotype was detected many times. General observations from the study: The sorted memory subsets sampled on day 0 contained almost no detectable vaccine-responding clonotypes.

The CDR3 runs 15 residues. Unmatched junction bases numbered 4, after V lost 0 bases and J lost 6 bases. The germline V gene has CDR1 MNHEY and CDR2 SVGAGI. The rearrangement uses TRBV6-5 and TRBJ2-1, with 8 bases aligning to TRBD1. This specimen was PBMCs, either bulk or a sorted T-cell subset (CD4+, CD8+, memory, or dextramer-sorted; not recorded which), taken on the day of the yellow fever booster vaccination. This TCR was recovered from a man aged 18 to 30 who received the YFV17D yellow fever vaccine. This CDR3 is CASSYSTGVGNEQFF. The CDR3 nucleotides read TGTGCCAGCAGTTACTCGACAGGGGTGGGCAATGAGCAGTTCTTC.